The 9 T cell receptor beta chains below come from one sample, sequenced in a study of T cell responses to AZD1222 COVID-19 vaccine. Only in-frame clones appear in the TCRdb table, and some are missing; sequencing was by immunoSEQ multiplex PCR. This sample has 200,000 to 250,000 clones, with 90% to 95% found just once. The sample in question was peripheral blood, obtained 28 days after the second dose of the MenACWY control vaccine. The receptors were sampled from an adult who received the MenACWY meningococcal vaccine as a control.

The V and J genes are TRBV11-1 and TRBJ1-6; no definite D call. The CDR3 consists of 15 residues. The ends were cut back, 3 bases at V and 3 bases at J, with 9 bases in the middle. From germline, CDR1 is SGHAT and CDR2 FQDESV (reference sequence). The CDR3, as DNA: TGTGCCAGCAGCTTCGAAGGGTTCTATAATTCACCCCTCCACTTT. Its translation is CASSFEGFYNSPLHF.

Only one count was recorded for this clone. This chain uses TRBV9 with TRBJ2-7, with D uncertain. This CDR3 region has 15 residues. Trimming cost V 0 bases and J 0 bases, with 10 bases left between them. From germline, CDR1 is SGDLS and CDR2 YYNGEE. CDR3 amino acids: CASSVGAIGSYEQYF. CDR3 in DNA: TGTGCCAGCAGCGTAGGGGCTATCGGCTCCTACGAGCAGTACTTC.

The chain has TRBV14 and TRBJ2-5; D is tentatively TRBD1 or TRBD2 (5 bases each). This CDR3 spans 13 amino acids. Germline V gives CDR1 SGHDN, CDR2 FVKESK. V was clipped by 4 bases and J by 5 bases, with 11 bases between them. CDR3 loop: CASSRTGTETQYF. CDR3 sequence (DNA): TGTGCCAGCAGCCGCACCGGGACCGAGACCCAGTACTTC. The full variable domain, in which reference TRBV14 and TRBJ2-5 provide the parts outside the CDR3, is EAGVTQFPSHSVIEKGQTVTLRCDPISGHDNLYWYRRVMGKEIKFLLHFVKESKQDESGMPNNRFLAERTGGTYSTLKVQPAELEDSGVYFCASSRTGTETQYFGPGTRLLVL.

This chain uses TRBV2 with TRBJ2-2; 8 bases fit TRBD2. Germline loops: CDR1 SNHLY, CDR2 FYNNEI. The ends lost 7 bases at V and 7 bases at J; junction bases unmatched: 11. CDR3 size: 15 residues. The CDR3 sequence: CASNADGGAGGELFF. DNA of the CDR3: TGTGCCAGCAATGCGGACGGGGGGGCCGGCGGGGAGCTGTTTTTT.

The chain has TRBV28 and TRBJ2-2, with TRBD2 identical over 7 bases. The ends lost 6 bases at V and 8 bases at J; junction bases unmatched: 15. Germline loops: CDR1 MDHEN, CDR2 SYDVKM. The CDR3 has 16 residues. CDR3 DNA sequence: TGTGCCAGCAGCCGCTGGGGATCGGGGGGAGGAGGGGAGCTGTTTTTT. Protein: CASSRWGSGGGGELFF.

This clone was seen once. The V gene is TRBV21-1, the J gene TRBJ1-1; the D call in the table, TRBD1, was not verified against the DNA. TRBV21-1 constitutes a pseudogene. CDR3 length: 17 residues. This CDR3 reads CASSTAGAYRLNTEAFF. Written as DNA, the CDR3 is TGTGCCAGCAGCACCGCAGGAGCATACAGGCTGAACACTGAAGCTTTCTTT.

This chain joins TRBV9 and TRBJ1-2; TRBD1 aligns across 9 bases. V was pared by 3 bases and J by 3 bases, with 15 bases of the junction left unmatched. Germline values: CDR1 SGDLS, CDR2 YYNGEE. The CDR3 length is 18 residues. As DNA, the CDR3 is TGTGCCAGCAGCGCGCGTCCCGGGACAGGGATGGGAGACTATGGCTACACCTTC. Its translation: CASSARPGTGMGDYGYTF.

The chain recombines TRBV28 with TRBJ1-2; weak D call: TRBD1 (6 bases). Per germline, CDR1 MDHEN and CDR2 SYDVKM. The length of the CDR3 is 15 residues. Trimming removed 4 bases from V and 7 bases from J, with 19 bases in between. This chain's CDR3 is CASSSAGRGPGGYTF. For the CDR3, the DNA is TGTGCCAGCAGTTCGGCGGGGCGGGGGCCAGGTGGCTACACCTTC.

The chain joins TRBV28 to TRBJ1-1; TRBD1 matches 7 bases. Germline V gene lookup returns CDR1 MDHEN and CDR2 SYDVKM. With 7 bases clipped from V and 3 bases from J, the junction kept 5 bases outside the gene matches. CDR3 length: 13 amino acids. This CDR3 is CASNTGVYTEAFF. For the CDR3, the DNA is TGTGCCAGCAACACAGGGGTGTACACTGAAGCTTTCTTT.